The 2 T cell receptor beta chains in this list originate from one sample, sequenced in a study of T cells expressing NK-cell markers (dated by TCRdb to the early 2020s). The library was generated by 5' RACE. Sequenced on an Illumina HiSeq 2000. Through TCRdb reprocessing, the reads give one entry per CDR3 protein sequence; DNA is omitted. The sample has 300,000 or so distinct CDR3 sequences on record. The biggest ten clones account for more than 3.5% of the sample. The sample consisted of blood T cells: a sorted CD56 or NKG2C T cell subset, CD4+ or CD8+ T cells, or bulk PBMC T cells (not recorded which). These receptors were collected from a woman between 18 and 70 years old in good health.

This chain connects TRBV12-5 to TRBJ1-3. The CDR3 covers 14 residues. Germline values: CDR1 LGHNT, CDR2 FRNRAP. The CDR3 is CASASSGSGNTIYF. Looking up the rest from reference TRBV12-5 and TRBJ1-3 gives the full variable domain: DARVTQTPRHKVTEMGQEVTMRCQPILGHNTVFWYRQTMMQGLELLAYFRNRAPLDDSGMPKDRFSAEMPDATLATLKIQPSEPRDSAVYFCASASSGSGNTIYFGEGSWLTVV.

The rearrangement joins TRBV27 to TRBJ2-3. The CDR3 sequence is 13 residues long. Germline CDR1 MNHEY, CDR2 SMNVEV (reference sequence). This CDR3 reads CASSRLGPDTQYF.